Included here is one T cell receptor (beta chain) sequence, with context. What it binds is not known. Following 10 days of culture, CD4+ T cells were isolated. SARS-CoV-2 infection was confirmed by PCR in the person between March and December 2020. The vaccine given was either BNT162b2 or mRNA-1273, in two doses. IL-2 medium took the place of half the medium on both days 3 and 7. This table comes from immunoSEQ multiplex PCR, and its TCRdb copy is limited to in-frame clones, with some not included. The repertoire holds tens of thousands of clones, nearly 75% seen once, with approximately 5.6% in the top ten. V was shortened by 4 bases and J by 4 bases, with 13 bases between the two germline ends. The germline gives CDR1 SGHDT, CDR2 YYEEEE. The CDR3 spans 14 residues. The sample is drawn from a study of vaccination effects on CD4 cells after COVID-19.

The source is a human donor who had a prior SARS-CoV-2 infection. The V and J genes are TRBV5-6 and TRBJ2-3, with a possible D match to TRBD2 (6 bases). Here the sequenced sample was CD4+ T cells from PBMCs cultured without peptide, taken after COVID-19 vaccination. The CDR3 DNA sequence: TGTGCCAGCAGCCCCACAGCTAGCGCAGATACGCAGTATTTT. Protein: CASSPTASADTQYF.